In its sample, the clone carrying this TCR beta chain was seen many times. Its target is not known. TCRdb fed the reads into MiXCR, producing one record per CDR3 protein. The sample consists of a few hundred thousand distinct CDR3 sequences, around 15% of them appearing once. This record comes from a study of T cell repertoires in cytomegalovirus infection. V lost 2 bases and J lost 1, with 9 bases in between. Germline V gives CDR1 MGHRA, CDR2 YSYEKL. The CDR3 totals 15 residues. Regarding the study as a whole: Carriage of CMV together with the relevant HLA was identifiable through cumulative public TCR beta family frequency.

Sample: CD8+ T cells from PBMCs. The TCR comes from a human donor in good health (CMV status not recorded). Some clones in this sample may be carry-over from other donors' samples. The gene calls are TRBV4-1 and TRBJ2-1, with D possibly matching TRBD1 (6 bases). The CDR3 DNA reads TGCGCCAGCAGCCAAAGTCAGGGGTCCTACAATGAGCAGTTCTTC. Its translation: CASSQSQGSYNEQFF.